These 20 T cell receptor beta chains came from one sample sequenced in a study of T cell repertoires in cytomegalovirus infection. TCRdb redid the calling of the reads with MiXCR, one entry per CDR3 protein. The sample yields about 920,000 distinct CDR3 sequences, about a third seen once. These receptors have no identified antigens. Sequenced here: cultured CD8+ T cells from PBMCs, sampled from culture after CMV antigen stimulation. The receptor source for this set is a human donor in good health (CMV status not recorded). Some clones in this sample may be carry-over from other donors' samples.

V is TRBV15 and J is TRBJ2-2, with D perhaps TRBD2 (7 bases). V lost 0 bases and J lost 5, with 13 bases in between. CDR1 LNHNV and CDR2 YYDKDF come from the germline V gene (reference sequence). This CDR3 spans 16 amino acids. The CDR3 spells CATSRDSGGLTGELFF. For the CDR3, the DNA is TGTGCCACCAGCAGAGATTCGGGGGGCCTAACCGGGGAGCTGTTTTTT. Complete variable domain (other parts from reference TRBV15 and TRBJ2-2): DAMVIQNPRYQVTQFGKPVTLSCSQTLNHNVMYWYQQKSSQAPKLLFHYYDKDFNNEADTPDNFQSRRPNTSFCFLDIRSPGLGDTAMYLCATSRDSGGLTGELFFGEGSRLTVL.

This chain joins TRBV12-3 or TRBV12-4 and TRBJ1-1; D might be TRBD1 (5 bases). V was clipped by 5 bases and J by 5 bases, with 15 bases between them. The CDR3 consists of 14 residues. This CDR3 is CASSPSPEGTEAFF. CDR3 in DNA: TGTGCCAGCAGTCCCAGCCCCGAGGGGACTGAAGCTTTCTTT.

This chain uses TRBV28 with TRBJ2-7; D gene ambiguous. In germline, CDR1 is MDHEN, CDR2 SYDVKM. The CDR3 is made up of 12 amino acids. The V end lost 6 bases, the J end lost 5 bases, and 11 bases lay between the germline ends. The DNA of the CDR3 is TGTGCCAGCAGCGAGAGTGGCCACGAGCAGTACGTC. Its translation is CASSESGHEQYV.

V usage is TRBV27 and J usage is TRBJ2-3, with unresolved D. Germline loops: CDR1 MNHEY, CDR2 SMNVEV (reference sequence). V lost 0 bases and J 0 bases, leaving 7 bases between the germline ends. The CDR3 is made up of 15 amino acids. The CDR3 DNA follows: TGTGCCAGCAGTTTATCGGTGGGGAGCACAGATACGCAGTATTTT. Translating it yields CASSLSVGSTDTQYF.

The chain employs TRBV15 and TRBJ2-5; D assignment may be TRBD1 or TRBD2 (5 bases each). Germline V gene lookup returns CDR1 LNHNV and CDR2 YYDKDF (reference sequence). V dropped 1 base and J dropped 1 base, with 19 bases sitting between them. The CDR3 loop spans 18 amino acids. This CDR3 reads CATSRAPPKGSRQETQYF. The CDR3 DNA is TGTGCCACCAGCAGAGCCCCCCCCAAGGGGAGCCGCCAAGAGACCCAGTACTTC.

The chain carries TRBV19 and TRBJ1-3; a weak D match, TRBD1 (5 bases). The CDR3 is made up of 15 amino acids. CDR1 LNHDA and CDR2 SQIVND come from the germline V gene (reference sequence). The germline V and J ends were trimmed by 3 bases and 6 bases, with 15 bases remaining between them. The CDR3 protein is CASSMGTQRKNTIYF. The CDR3 DNA is TGTGCCAGTAGTATGGGGACCCAGAGGAAAAACACCATATATTTT.

The V call is TRBV3-1, the J call TRBJ2-2; TRBD2 agrees at 11 bases. Germline CDR1 LGHDT, CDR2 YNNKEL (reference sequence). V shed 2 bases, J shed 0 bases, and the junction held 5 bases outside the gene matches. The CDR3 contains 18 residues. CDR3 nucleotides: TGTGCCAGCAGCCAATTCCTAGCGGGGGGTCCGAACACCGGGGAGCTGTTTTTT. Its protein is CASSQFLAGGPNTGELFF. The variable domain in full, with the rest retrieved from reference TRBV3-1 and TRBJ2-2, is DTAVSQTPKYLVTQMGNDKSIKCEQNLGHDTMYWYKQDSKKFLKIMFSYNNKELIINETVPNRFSPKSPDKAHLNLHINSLELGDSAVYFCASSQFLAGGPNTGELFFGEGSRLTVL.

This clonotype has more than one count but fewer than ten. This chain links TRBV6-2 or TRBV6-3 with TRBJ2-1; D is unclear. V was trimmed by 8 bases and J by 0 bases, leaving 14 bases between them. The CDR3 runs to 15 residues. Germline-derived CDR1 and CDR2 are MNHEY and SVGEGT. This chain's CDR3 is CASGDDSISYNEQFF. CDR3 nucleotide sequence: TGTGCCAGCGGGGATGACTCCATCTCCTACAATGAGCAGTTCTTC.

This clonotype was counted many times. The V and J genes are TRBV7-2 and TRBJ1-6; D is uncertain. The V and J ends lost 6 bases and 0 bases respectively, with 15 bases between them. Germline V gene data show CDR1 as SGHTA and CDR2 as FQGNSA. This CDR3 is 17 amino acids long. In DNA form, the CDR3 reads TGTGCCAGCAGTCCCCTAGGCACGAGCTCCTATAATTCACCCCTCCACTTT. Translating gives CASSPLGTSSYNSPLHF.

A remark on this clonotype: A junction boundary mismatches the germline segment, possibly from a read error. This chain links TRBV7-4 with TRBJ1-1, with D perhaps TRBD1 (6 bases). This CDR3 is 15 amino acids long. Germline-derived CDR1 and CDR2 are SGHVT and SQSDAQ. CDR3 coding DNA: TGTACCAGCAGGCTTCCGGGGGGCGAAGGCACTGAAGCTTTCTTT. This sequence encodes CTSRLPGGEGTEAFF.

The rearrangement links TRBV6-8 to TRBJ1-1; D unresolved. The CDR3 loop spans 10 amino acids. Trimming removed 8 bases from V and 4 bases from J, with 5 bases in between. Looked up from germline, CDR1 is MNHGY and CDR2 is SAAAGT. The CDR3 spells CASLFTEAFF. Written as DNA, the CDR3 is TGTGCCAGCTTGTTCACTGAAGCTTTCTTT.

The rearrangement links TRBV15 to TRBJ2-5; D is perhaps TRBD2 (7 bases). With 3 bases removed from V and 4 bases from J, the gap between germline ends came to 18 bases. Germline CDR1 reads LNHNV; CDR2 reads YYDKDF (reference sequence). This CDR3 has 16 residues. This CDR3 reads CATSSRGGGLGETQYF. In DNA form, the CDR3 reads TGTGCCACCAGCAGCCGAGGGGGGGGCCTGGGAGAGACCCAGTACTTC.

V gene TRBV7-6 combines with J gene TRBJ2-3; D gene uncertain. Trimming stripped 5 bases from V and 4 bases from J, with 10 bases between. The CDR3 loop spans 13 amino acids. CDR1 and CDR2 from the germline V gene are SGHVS and FNYEAQ. This chain's CDR3 is CASSQTLADTQYF. As DNA, the CDR3 is TGTGCCAGCAGCCAAACTCTGGCAGATACGCAGTATTTT. Together with reference TRBV7-6 and TRBJ2-3, the CDR3 gives the full variable domain: GAGVSQSPRYKVTKRGQDVALRCDPISGHVSLYWYRQALGQGPEFLTYFNYEAQQDKSGLPNDRFSAERPEGSISTLTIQRTEQRDSAMYRCASSQTLADTQYFGPGTRLTVL.

The chain has TRBV11-3 and TRBJ2-2; D not certain. V was cut by 5 bases and J by 2 bases, with 15 bases left in between. This CDR3 is built from 16 residues. Germline CDR1 SGHNT, CDR2 YENEEA. The chain's CDR3 is CASSVAGLGNTGELFF. CDR3 in DNA: TGTGCCAGCAGCGTAGCTGGGTTAGGTAACACCGGGGAGCTGTTTTTT.

This chain uses TRBV7-6 with TRBJ2-2; no reliable D call. The CDR3 covers 15 residues. The germline V and J ends were trimmed by 2 bases and 3 bases, with 10 bases remaining between them. Germline CDR1 and CDR2: SGHVS and FNYEAQ. Here the CDR3 reads CASSLLLSDTGELFF. CDR3 DNA: TGTGCCAGCAGCTTACTGCTTTCGGACACCGGGGAGCTGTTTTTT.

This rearrangement joins TRBV2 to TRBJ2-7; D is possibly TRBD1 or TRBD2 (6 bases each). This CDR3 is 13 amino acids long. Germline V gene lookup returns CDR1 SNHLY and CDR2 FYNNEI. With 2 bases removed from V and 4 bases from J, the gap between germline ends came to 9 bases. CDR3 residues: CASSEKGGYEQYV. Written as DNA, the CDR3 is TGTGCCAGCAGTGAAAAGGGGGGATACGAGCAGTACGTC.

This rearrangement joins TRBV6-6 to TRBJ1-3; D is possibly TRBD1 (6 bases). Germline V gene lookup returns CDR1 MNHNY and CDR2 SVGAGI (reference sequence). Trimming pared 0 bases from V and 1 base from J, leaving 13 bases between. This CDR3 region has 17 residues. The CDR3 reads CASSYSMGGASGNTIYF. Here the CDR3 DNA reads TGTGCCAGCAGTTACTCCATGGGGGGGGCGTCTGGAAACACCATATATTTT.

This clonotype appeared many times. V is TRBV10-2 and J is TRBJ1-2, with a tentative D call TRBD1 (5 bases). The ends were cut back, 6 bases at V and 7 bases at J, with 21 bases in the middle. CDR1 and CDR2 from the germline V gene are WSHSY and SAAADI. The CDR3 extends over 15 amino acids. CDR3 sequence reads: CASRRVEDTLRGYTF. In nucleotides, the CDR3 is TGCGCCAGCAGAAGAGTAGAGGACACCCTTCGTGGCTACACCTTC.

In this sample, this clonotype turned up a few times. The chain carries TRBV6-2 or TRBV6-3 and TRBJ2-1; 10 bases are shared with TRBD2. CDR1 is MNHEY, CDR2 SVGEGT, per germline. This CDR3 region has 15 residues. The junction had 6 bases not matched to a gene; V was cut back by 2 bases and J by 8 bases. CDR3 coding DNA: TGTGCCAGCAGTTACGTCCTAGCGGGGGTGTATGAGCAGTTCTTC. This encodes CASSYVLAGVYEQFF.

This clonotype came up a few times. A read error may produce the germline difference seen at one junction end. This chain uses TRBV7-9 with TRBJ1-4; weak D call: TRBD1 (5 bases). Germline CDR1 and CDR2: SEHNR and FQNEAQ (reference sequence). The length of the CDR3 is 13 residues. The CDR3 loop is CASSLAVGEPPIF. CDR3 DNA sequence: TGTGCCAGCAGCTTAGCGGTAGGGGAACCCCCTATTTTT.